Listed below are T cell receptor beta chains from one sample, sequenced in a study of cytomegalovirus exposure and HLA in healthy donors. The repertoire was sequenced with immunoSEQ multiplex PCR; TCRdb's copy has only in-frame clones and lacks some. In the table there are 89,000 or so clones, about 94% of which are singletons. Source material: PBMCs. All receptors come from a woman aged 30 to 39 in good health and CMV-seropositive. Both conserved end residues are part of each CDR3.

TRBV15 CATSRDQNKGVQETQYF
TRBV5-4 CASSLPGQNTEAFF
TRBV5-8 CASRDRGNTEAFF
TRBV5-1 CASSLGDRGPYEQYF
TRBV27 CASSLGLANEQFF
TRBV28 CASSMGGVGYNEQFF
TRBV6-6 CASSYSSGVYNEQFF
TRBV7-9 CASSRTSGNSYEQYF
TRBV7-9 CASSSGGTGSNIQYF
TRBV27 CASSGLAVSKPTGELFF
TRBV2 CASSGDRGTETQYF
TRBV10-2 CASSVSSRADSYEQYF
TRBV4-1 CASSQESPGTSGSRDTQYF
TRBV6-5 CASSYDGGGTDTQYF
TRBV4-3 CASSQDLVAEFTDTQYF
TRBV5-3 CARWEPTANHSGANVLTF
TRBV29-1 CSVVGGGADNEQFF
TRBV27 CASRDTGLAVQETQYF
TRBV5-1 CASSSDRYGYTF
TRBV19 CASSVGTSGSYEQYF
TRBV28 CASRGTGELFF
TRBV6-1 CASSGEGLSYGNTIYF
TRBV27 CASRAGTRGSEQFF
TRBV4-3 CASSQGDGGVNEQFF
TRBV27 CASNTGTATLMNTEAFF
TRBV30 CAWRTSGSTEQFF
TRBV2 CASRNWREQYF
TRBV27 CASSLSLAVNTGELFF
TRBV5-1 CASSEGARGRTEAFF
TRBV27 CASSSTSGSKQFF
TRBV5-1 CASRLSGPRYEQYF
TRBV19 CATREGRGHTEAFF
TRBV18 CASSSPLKETQYF
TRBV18 CASSPALAGVPNEQYF
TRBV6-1 CASSEKAPGPEQYF
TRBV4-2 CASSRGLAGGPDNEQFF
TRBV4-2 CASSQDRAGAGTDTQYF
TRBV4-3 CASSQGNPGDEKLFF
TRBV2 CASMAGLYQETQYF
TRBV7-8 CASSLGLAGAGVYEQYF
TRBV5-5 CASSLAWVAGGETQYF
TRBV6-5 CASSYNFDEQFF
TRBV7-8 CASSLDMGGARTEAFF
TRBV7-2 CASSLARVTSGIANTGELFF
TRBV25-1 CASSVGLAGSWQYF
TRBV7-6 CASSLESGRGAVF
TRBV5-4 CASSPVGTSGGLSYNEQFF
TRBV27 CASSFSTSGRETQYF
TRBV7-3 CASSWLAGAGELFF
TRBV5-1 CASSLVPNEQYF
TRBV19 CASSDRGVDTQYF
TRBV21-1 CASRDSQGYEQYF
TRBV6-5 CASSSRDRVFYEQYF
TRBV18 CASSPLSGGKSGNTIYF
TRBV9 CASSLTGQGAAQHF
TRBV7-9 CASSVTGSGEKLFF